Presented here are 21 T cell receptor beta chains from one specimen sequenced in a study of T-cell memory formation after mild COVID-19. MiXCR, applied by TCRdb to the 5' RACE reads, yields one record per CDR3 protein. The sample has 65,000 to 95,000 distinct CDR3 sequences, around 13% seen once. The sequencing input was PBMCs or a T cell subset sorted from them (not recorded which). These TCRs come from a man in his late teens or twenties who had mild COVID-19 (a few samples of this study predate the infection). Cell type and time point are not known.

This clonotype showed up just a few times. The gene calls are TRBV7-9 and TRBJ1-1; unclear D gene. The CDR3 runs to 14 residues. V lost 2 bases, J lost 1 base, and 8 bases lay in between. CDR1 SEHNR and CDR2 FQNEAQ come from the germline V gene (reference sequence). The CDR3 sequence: CASSLLTTNTEAFF. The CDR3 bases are TGTGCCAGCAGCTTATTGACCACGAACACTGAAGCTTTCTTT.

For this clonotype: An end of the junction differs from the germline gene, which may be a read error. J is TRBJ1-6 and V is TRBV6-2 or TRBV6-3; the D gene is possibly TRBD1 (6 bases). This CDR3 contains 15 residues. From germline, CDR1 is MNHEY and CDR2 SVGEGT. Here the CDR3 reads CASSHSGADNSPLHF. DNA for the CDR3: TGTGCCAGCAGTCACTCGGGGGCGGACAATTCACCCCTCCACTTT.

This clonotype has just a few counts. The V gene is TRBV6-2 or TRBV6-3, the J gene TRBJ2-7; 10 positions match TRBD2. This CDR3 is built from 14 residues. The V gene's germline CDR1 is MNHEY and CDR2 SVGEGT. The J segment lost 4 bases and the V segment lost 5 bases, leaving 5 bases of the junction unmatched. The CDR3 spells CASSSGTSAYEQYV. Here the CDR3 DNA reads TGTGCCAGCAGTAGCGGGACTAGCGCTTACGAGCAGTACGTC.

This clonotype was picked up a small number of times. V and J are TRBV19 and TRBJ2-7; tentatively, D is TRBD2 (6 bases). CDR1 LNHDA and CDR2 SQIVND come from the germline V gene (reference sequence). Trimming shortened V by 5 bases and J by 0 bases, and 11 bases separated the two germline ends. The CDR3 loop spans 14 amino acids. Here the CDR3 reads CASSETGVSYEQYF. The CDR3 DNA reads TGTGCCAGTAGTGAGACGGGGGTCTCCTACGAGCAGTACTTC.

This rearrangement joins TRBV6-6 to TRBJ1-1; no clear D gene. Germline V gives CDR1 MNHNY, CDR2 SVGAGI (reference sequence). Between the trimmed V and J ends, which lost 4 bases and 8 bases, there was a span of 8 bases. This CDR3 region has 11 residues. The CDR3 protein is CASSWGLEAFF. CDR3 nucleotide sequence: TGTGCCAGCAGTTGGGGTCTGGAAGCTTTCTTT.

The CDR3 sequence is CASSTRDRGLNEQFF. CDR3 nucleotide sequence: TGCGCCAGCAGCACCCGGGACAGGGGGCTTAATGAGCAGTTCTTC. This chain connects TRBV4-1 to TRBJ2-1; 12 bases fit TRBD1. The CDR3 totals 15 residues. The V gene end was trimmed by 5 bases and the J gene end by 7 bases; junction bases not matched to a gene: 6. The V gene's germline CDR1 is MGHRA and CDR2 YSYEKL.

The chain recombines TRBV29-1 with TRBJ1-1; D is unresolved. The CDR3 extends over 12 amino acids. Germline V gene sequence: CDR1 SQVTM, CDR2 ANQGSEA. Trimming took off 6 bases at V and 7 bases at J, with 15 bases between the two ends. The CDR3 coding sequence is TGCAGCGTCCCTACAGTGGCGGGTGAAGCTTTCTTT. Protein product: CSVPTVAGEAFF. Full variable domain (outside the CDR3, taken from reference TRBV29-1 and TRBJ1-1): SAVISQKPSRDICQRGTSLTIQCQVDSQVTMMFWYRQQPGQSLTLIATANQGSEATYESGFVIDKFPISRPNLTFSTLTVSNMSPEDSSIYLCSVPTVAGEAFFGQGTRLTVV.

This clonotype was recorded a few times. CDR3 coding DNA: TGTGCCAGCAGCCCATTGGCTCAAGAGACCCAGTACTTC. Translation: CASSPLAQETQYF. V is TRBV5-4 and J is TRBJ2-5; D gene uncertain. The CDR3 consists of 13 residues. Per the germline V gene, CDR1 is SGHNT and CDR2 is YYREEE (reference sequence). V gave up 4 bases and J gave up 2 bases, with 9 bases separating them.

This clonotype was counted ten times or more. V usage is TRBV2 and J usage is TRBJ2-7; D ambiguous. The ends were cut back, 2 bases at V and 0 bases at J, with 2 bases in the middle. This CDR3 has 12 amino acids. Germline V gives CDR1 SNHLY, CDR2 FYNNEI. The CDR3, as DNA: TGTGCCAGCAGTGAAAGCTCCTACGAGCAGTACTTC. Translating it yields CASSESSYEQYF.

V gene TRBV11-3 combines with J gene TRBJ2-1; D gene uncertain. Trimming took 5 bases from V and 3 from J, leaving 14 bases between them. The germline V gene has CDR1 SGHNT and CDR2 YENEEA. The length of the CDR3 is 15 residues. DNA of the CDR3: TGTGCCAGCAGCCCCGAGCCAGCGCACTACAATGAGCAGTTCTTC. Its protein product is CASSPEPAHYNEQFF.

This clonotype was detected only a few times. The CDR3 here is CSAPTSGGGDEQFF. The CDR3 DNA is TGCAGTGCTCCTACTAGCGGGGGGGGTGATGAGCAGTTCTTC. V usage is TRBV20-1 and J usage is TRBJ2-1; TRBD2 agrees at 13 bases. Losses at the gene ends were 5 bases for V and 8 bases for J; bases not matched to a gene: 6. Germline assignment: CDR1 DFQATT and CDR2 SNEGSKA (reference sequence). The CDR3 is made up of 14 amino acids.

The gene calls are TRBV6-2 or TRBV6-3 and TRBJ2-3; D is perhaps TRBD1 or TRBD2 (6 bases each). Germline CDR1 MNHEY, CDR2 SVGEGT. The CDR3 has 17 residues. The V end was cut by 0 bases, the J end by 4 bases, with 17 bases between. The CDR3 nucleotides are TGTGCCAGCAGTTACTCGATTTATGGGGGGCTCGCAGATACGCAGTATTTT. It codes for CASSYSIYGGLADTQYF.

The CDR3 loop is CASSHGGLPTEAFF. The DNA for the CDR3 is TGCGCCAGCAGCCATGGGGGTCTTCCCACTGAAGCTTTCTTT. The chain couples TRBV4-1 to TRBJ1-1; the D gene is possibly TRBD1 (5 bases). This CDR3 comprises 14 residues. The germline CDR1 and CDR2 sequences are MGHRA and YSYEKL. V was cut by 3 bases and J by 4 bases, with 12 bases left in between.

CDR3 nucleotide sequence: TGTGCCAGCAGCTTCTTGACGGGGAGGAATGAGCAGTTCTTC. Translated: CASSFLTGRNEQFF. J is TRBJ2-1 and V is TRBV11-2, with D possibly TRBD2 on 6 matching bases. With 3 bases removed from V and 7 bases from J, the gap between germline ends came to 13 bases. CDR1 SGHAT and CDR2 FQNNGV come from the germline V gene. The CDR3 covers 14 residues.

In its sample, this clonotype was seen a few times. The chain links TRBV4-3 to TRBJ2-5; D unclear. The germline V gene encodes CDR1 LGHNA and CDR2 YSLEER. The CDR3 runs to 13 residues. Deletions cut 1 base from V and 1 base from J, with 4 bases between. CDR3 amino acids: CASSQGTQETQYF. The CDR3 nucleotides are TGCGCCAGCAGCCAAGGGACCCAAGAGACCCAGTACTTC.

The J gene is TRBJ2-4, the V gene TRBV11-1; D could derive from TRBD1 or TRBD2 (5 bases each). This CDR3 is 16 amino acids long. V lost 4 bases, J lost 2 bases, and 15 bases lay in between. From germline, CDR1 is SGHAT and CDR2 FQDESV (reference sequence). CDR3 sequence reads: CASSSGVWGTKNIQYF. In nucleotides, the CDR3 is TGTGCCAGCAGCTCTGGGGTTTGGGGGACCAAAAACATTCAGTACTTC.

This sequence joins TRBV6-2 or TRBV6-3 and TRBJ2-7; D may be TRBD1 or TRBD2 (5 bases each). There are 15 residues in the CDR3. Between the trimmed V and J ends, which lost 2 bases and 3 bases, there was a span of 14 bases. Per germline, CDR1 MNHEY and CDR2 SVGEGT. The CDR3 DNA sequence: TGTGCCAGCAGTTACCAGGCAGGGAGCTACTACGAGCAGTACTTC. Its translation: CASSYQAGSYYEQYF.

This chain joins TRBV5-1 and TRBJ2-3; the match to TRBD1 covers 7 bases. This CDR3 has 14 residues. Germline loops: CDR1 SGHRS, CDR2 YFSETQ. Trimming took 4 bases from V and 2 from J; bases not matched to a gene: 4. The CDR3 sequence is CASSATGPTDTQYF. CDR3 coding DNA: TGCGCCAGCAGCGCGACAGGGCCCACAGATACGCAGTATTTT.

CDR3 amino acids: CASSQDIAAYEQYF. The CDR3 nucleotides are TGCGCCAGCAGCCAAGATATAGCTGCCTACGAGCAGTACTTC. J is TRBJ2-7 and V is TRBV4-3; D remains ambiguous. From germline, CDR1 is LGHNA and CDR2 YSLEER. V was cut by 0 bases and J by 2 bases, with 8 bases left in between. The CDR3 has 14 residues.

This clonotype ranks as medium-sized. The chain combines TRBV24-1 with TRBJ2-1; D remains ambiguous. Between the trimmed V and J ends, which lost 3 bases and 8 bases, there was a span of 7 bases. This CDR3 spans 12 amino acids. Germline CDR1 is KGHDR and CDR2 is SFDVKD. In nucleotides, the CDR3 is TGTGCCACCAGTGATCTTAGGTATGAGCAGTTCTTC. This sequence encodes CATSDLRYEQFF.

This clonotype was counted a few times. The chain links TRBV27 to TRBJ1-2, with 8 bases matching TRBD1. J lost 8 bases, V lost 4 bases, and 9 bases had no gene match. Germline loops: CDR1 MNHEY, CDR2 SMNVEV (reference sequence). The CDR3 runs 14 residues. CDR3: CASSSRTGWRGYTF. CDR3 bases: TGTGCCAGCAGTTCCAGGACAGGGTGGAGAGGCTACACCTTC.